This TCR beta chain was retrieved from a study of CD8 T cells in ankylosing spondylitis. Study-level results: Typical of ankylosing spondylitis blood, it appeared, was a TCR beta motif of 7 or 8 highly homologous variants.

Of note for this clonotype: No antigen is known for it.

Quantitative 5'-RACE with molecular barcodes generated TCR beta libraries. TCRdb re-derived calls from the 5' RACE reads in MiXCR, one entry per CDR3 protein. This sample has around 450,000 distinct CDR3 sequences; around 26% occur once, and the top ten carry roughly 1%. The V segment lost 4 bases and the J segment 6 bases; nucleotides outside the gene matches: 13. Germline V CDR1 and CDR2: MGHDK, SYGVNS. This CDR3 spans 17 amino acids. This TCR came from a male donor with ankylosing spondylitis. The sequenced sample was blood, either unsorted or a sorted T cell fraction (not recorded which). The gene calls are TRBV25-1 and TRBJ2-2, with 8 bases matching TRBD1. In DNA, the CDR3 is TGTGCCAGCAGTGCAGCCTCAGGGGGCTTATTAGCCGGGGAGCTGTTTTTT. This gives the protein CASSAASGGLLAGELFF.